These 17 T cell receptor beta chains originate from one sample sequenced in a study of shared clonotypes between healthy human individuals (dated by TCRdb to 2020 to 2021). The library was produced with the immunoSEQ multiplex PCR assay. TCRdb's version of the immuneACCESS table is confined to in-frame rearrangements and falls short of the full clone set. An unresolved V gene accounts for under half of the shortfall where checked; the remainder is of unknown origin. The sample data list around 640,000 clones, and 96% of these were observed just once. More than 0.085% of the sample rests with the top ten. CD8 naive samples consisted of CD45RO-negative cells that were positively selected for CCR7, yielding a CD45RA+CCR7+ population without TemRA cells. Sequenced material: naive CD8+ T cells sorted from blood. The cell subset or site label, as the study defines it: CD45RA+CCR7+. The receptors originated from a woman in her 30s in good health.

V and J are TRBV7-6 and TRBJ2-7, with TRBD1 identical over 8 bases. Per the germline V gene, CDR1 is SGHVS and CDR2 is FNYEAQ. V shed 3 bases, J shed 4 bases, and the junction held 5 bases outside the gene matches. The CDR3 contains 14 residues. CDR3 sequence (DNA): TGTGCCAGCAGCTTTTCACAGGGGGGTTACGAGCAGTACTTC. This gives the protein CASSFSQGGYEQYF.

This sequence joins TRBV29-1 and TRBJ2-3; D is unclear. This CDR3 has 16 amino acids. V dropped 2 bases and J dropped 2 bases, with 17 bases sitting between them. Germline V CDR1 and CDR2: SQVTM, ANQGSEA. CDR3 protein: CSVENIVGGYTDTQYF. DNA for the CDR3: TGCAGCGTTGAAAATATTGTCGGCGGTTACACAGATACGCAGTATTTT.

In its sample, this clone was seen a few times. As DNA, the CDR3 is TGTGCCAGCAGCCACGGGGCAGCCTCCGAACTGTTTTTT. This encodes CASSHGAASELFF. The V and J genes are TRBV4-2 and TRBJ1-4, with a weak D call TRBD1 (5 bases). Germline V gene lookup returns CDR1 LGHNA and CDR2 YNFKEQ. This CDR3 comprises 13 residues. V lost 3 bases to trimming and J lost 12 bases, with 14 bases between them.

The gene calls are TRBV27 and TRBJ2-7; the match to TRBD1 covers 10 bases. Germline V gene lookup returns CDR1 MNHEY and CDR2 SMNVEV (reference sequence). V was clipped by 3 bases and J by 4 bases; unmatched bases: 9. This CDR3 spans 16 amino acids. The CDR3 loop reads CASSFIRGQGIYEQYF. The CDR3 DNA reads as TGTGCCAGCAGTTTCATCAGGGGACAGGGGATTTACGAGCAGTACTTC.

This chain joins TRBV6-1 and TRBJ2-7, with 9 positions matching TRBD2. Germline CDR1 MNHNS, CDR2 SASEGT. After removal of 2 bases from V and 0 bases from J, the junction contained 5 bases not matched to a gene. The CDR3 sequence is 16 residues long. CDR3 coding DNA: TGTGCCAGCAGTGAACTAGCGGGGAGGAGCTCCTACGAGCAGTACTTC. Its translation is CASSELAGRSSYEQYF.

The chain employs TRBV4-1 and TRBJ2-7; 7 nucleotides match TRBD2. V dropped 3 bases and J dropped 3; count of bases not matched to a gene: 8. Germline lookup yields CDR1 MGHRA and CDR2 YSYEKL. This CDR3 comprises 15 residues. DNA for the CDR3: TGCGCCAGCAGCCATCCCGGGACTATGAACTACGAGCAGTACTTC. It encodes CASSHPGTMNYEQYF.

The rearrangement joins TRBV7-9 to TRBJ2-5, with 10 positions matching TRBD1. Trimming removed 3 bases from V and 1 base from J; junction bases left unmatched: 11. The CDR3 is 18 residues long. Per germline, CDR1 SEHNR and CDR2 FQNEAQ (reference sequence). CDR3 protein: CASSFPIWTGGVQETQYF. In nucleotides, the CDR3 is TGTGCCAGCAGCTTCCCTATCTGGACAGGGGGTGTCCAAGAGACCCAGTACTTC.

This chain joins TRBV7-6 and TRBJ2-2, with TRBD2 matching 7 bases. The J segment lost 7 bases and the V segment lost 9 bases, leaving 11 bases of the junction unmatched. Germline V gene sequence: CDR1 SGHVS, CDR2 FNYEAQ. The CDR3 contains 14 residues. CDR3 nucleotides: TGTGCCAGTACCCCGGGGGAGGGTGTCGGGGAGCTGTTTTTT. It encodes CASTPGEGVGELFF.

This clone appeared once. The chain joins TRBV2 to TRBJ2-5, with 7 bases identical to TRBD2. TRBJ2-7 matches the DNA end more closely, so the J call is doubtful. The CDR3 covers 16 residues. Germline assignment: CDR1 SNHLY and CDR2 FYNNEI. Written as DNA, the CDR3 is TGTGCCAGCAGTGAAGCGCTTGGGAGGGCCCTCTACGAGCAGTACTTC. Amino acid sequence: CASSEALGRALYEQYF.

Points on this clone: This sample also contains other DNA sequences that code for the same CDR3. The rearrangement uses TRBV4-1 and TRBJ2-7, with 7 nucleotides matching TRBD1. The CDR3 spans 13 residues. The trim removed 4 bases at V and 3 bases at J, leaving 3 bases unmatched. The germline CDR1 and CDR2 sequences are MGHRA and YSYEKL. CDR3: CASSPRTGYEQYF. In DNA, the CDR3 is TGCGCCAGCAGCCCCCGGACAGGCTACGAGCAGTACTTC.

The chain is built from TRBV6-6 and TRBJ2-1; 7 bases are shared with TRBD2. The CDR3 is made up of 15 amino acids. Per germline, CDR1 MNHNY and CDR2 SVGAGI (reference sequence). V shed 2 bases and J 5 bases; nucleotides not matched to a gene: 6. In DNA form, the CDR3 reads TGTGCCAGCAGTTACCTTAGCGGGTCCGACAATGAGCAGTTCTTC. This sequence encodes CASSYLSGSDNEQFF.

The chain couples TRBV2 to TRBJ1-3; 9 bases are a match to TRBD1. The germline V gene has CDR1 SNHLY and CDR2 FYNNEI. The ends lost 9 bases at V and 1 base at J; junction bases unmatched: 7. This CDR3 contains 15 residues. The DNA for the CDR3 is TGTGCCAGGAGGGGACAGGGCTTATCTGGAAACACCATATATTTT. It specifies CARRGQGLSGNTIYF.

In its sample, this clone was seen once. The chain links TRBV7-9 to TRBJ1-1, with TRBD1 as a possible D gene (6 bases). V was pared by 2 bases and J by 0 bases, with 10 bases between. The CDR3 has 15 residues. Germline CDR1 SEHNR, CDR2 FQNEAQ (reference sequence). The CDR3 loop is CASSLRRDMNTEAFF. The CDR3 DNA is TGTGCCAGCAGCTTAAGGCGGGACATGAACACTGAAGCTTTCTTT.

The V gene is TRBV28, the J gene TRBJ2-7; the D gene is possibly TRBD2 (6 bases). Germline CDR1 and CDR2: MDHEN and SYDVKM. The CDR3 spans 16 residues. V lost 8 bases to trimming and J lost 5 bases, with 25 bases between them. DNA for the CDR3: TGTGCCAGCGCCTCTCTCCGGGAGATCACTGTCCACGAGCAGTACTTC. This encodes CASASLREITVHEQYF. Filled out from reference TRBV28 and TRBJ2-7, the complete variable domain reads DVKVTQSSRYLVKRTGEKVFLECVQDMDHENMFWYRQDPGLGLRLIYFSYDVKMKEKGDIPEGYSVSREKKERFSLILESASTNQTSMYLCASASLREITVHEQYFGPGTRLTVT.

The rearrangement links TRBV6-5 to TRBJ2-3; 9 bases align to TRBD1. In germline, CDR1 is MNHEY, CDR2 SVGAGI. V shed 4 bases and J 6 bases; nucleotides not matched to a gene: 8. The CDR3 consists of 15 residues. This chain's CDR3 is CASSSGQGIADTQYF. CDR3 DNA sequence: TGTGCCAGCAGTTCGGGACAGGGTATAGCGGATACGCAGTATTTT.

The chain links TRBV27 to TRBJ2-7; TRBD2 agrees at 8 bases. There are 15 residues in the CDR3. V lost 7 bases, J lost 3 bases, and 11 bases stayed unmatched. CDR1 is MNHEY and CDR2 is SMNVEV in the germline V gene (reference sequence). As DNA, the CDR3 is TGTGCCAGCACCCAAACTAGCGGCCCCCACTACGAGCAGTACTTC. Its protein product is CASTQTSGPHYEQYF.

The chain recombines TRBV27 with TRBJ2-7; 9 bases fit TRBD1. J gave up 2 bases and V 5 bases, and 4 bases lay outside the gene matches. CDR1 MNHEY and CDR2 SMNVEV come from the germline V gene (reference sequence). This CDR3 has 14 amino acids. CDR3 sequence reads: CASSVGQGTYEQYF. CDR3 DNA sequence: TGTGCCAGCAGTGTCGGACAGGGGACCTACGAGCAGTACTTC.